This T cell receptor beta chain was sequenced for a study of control samples from healthy donors and cancer patients. Sequencing was performed with immunoSEQ multiplex PCR; in TCRdb, only in-frame clones are kept and a portion is missing. The sample contains over 150,000 clones, roughly 94% of which appear only once. Between the trimmed V and J ends, which lost 3 bases and 1 base, there was a span of 10 bases. The CDR3 totals 14 residues. Germline V gene sequence: CDR1 ENHRY, CDR2 SYGVKD. The source is a man between 40 and 49 years old in good health. This chain joins TRBV10-3 and TRBJ2-7; no firm D call. Sequencing used blood. The CDR3 loop reads CAISEVGWSYEQYF. The CDR3 nucleotides read TGTGCCATCAGTGAAGTAGGGTGGTCCTACGAGCAGTACTTC.